A selection of T cell receptor beta chains follows, all from one sample in a study of cytomegalovirus exposure and HLA in healthy donors. The assay was immunoSEQ multiplex PCR, and TCRdb's table has in-frame clones only and misses some. The sample lists approximately 61,000 clones; 75% to 85% were seen once. The sample was PBMCs. The receptor source for this set is a man in his forties or fifties in good health and CMV-seropositive. Both conserved end residues are part of each CDR3. A D gene is named only where the DNA matches it firmly. Clone size appears in some rows only: once, few, many, or a class for an expanded clone.

>NA|medium-sized|TRBV7-9|TRBJ1-1
TGTGCCAGCAGCATCATCTCTAGGGGCACTGAAGCTTTCTTT
CASSIISRGTEAFF
>TRBD2|NA|TRBV7-3|TRBJ2-2
TGTGCCAGCAGCTGGGGGCGGGGGGGACTAGGGGTCACCGGGGAGCTGTTTTTT
CASSWGRGGLGVTGELFF
>NA|few|TRBV28|TRBJ1-3
TGTGCCAGCAGTGAACAGGGAAACACCATATATTTT
CASSEQGNTIYF
>TRBD1|few|TRBV7-9|TRBJ2-5
TGTGCCAGCAGCGGGGGACAGGGGGCGCGGGAGACCCAGTACTTC
CASSGGQGARETQYF
>TRBD1|NA|TRBV5-1|TRBJ2-2
TGCGCCAGCAGCTTACCGGGACAGGCCGGGGAGCTGTTTTTT
CASSLPGQAGELFF
>NA|NA|TRBV11-3|TRBJ2-4
TGTGCCAGCAGTCGGCCAGCGGAAAACATTCAGTACTTC
CASSRPAENIQYF
>NA|few|TRBV30|TRBJ1-2
NA
CAWGAGSRGYIF
>TRBD2|few|TRBV7-9|TRBJ2-3
TGTGCCAGCAGCTTGACTAGCGGGGGGTACACAGATACGCAGTATTTT
CASSLTSGGYTDTQYF
>NA|NA|TRBV5-4|TRBJ2-5
TGTGCCAGCAGCTTTAGGGGGGGGCCGGAGACCCAGTACTTC
CASSFRGGPETQYF
>TRBD2|NA|TRBV5-4|TRBJ2-7
TGTGCCAGCAGCTTCGGGAGGCCCCCCTACGAGCAGTACTTC
CASSFGRPPYEQYF
>TRBD2|NA|TRBV27|TRBJ2-7
TGTGCCAGCAGTCCCATTCGATCGGGACTAGTGATCTACGAGCAGTACTTC
CASSPIRSGLVIYEQYF
>NA|few|TRBV19|TRBJ2-3
TGTGCCAGTAGTGGGCTAGCGAGCACAGATACGCAGTATTTT
CASSGLASTDTQYF
>TRBD1|few|TRBV18|TRBJ2-7
TGTGCCAGCTCACCAGCCGGGACAGGGGACTACGAGCAGTACTTC
CASSPAGTGDYEQYF
>TRBD1|once|TRBV11-2|TRBJ2-3
TGTGCCAGCAGCTTGTCCCCGGGACAGAGGACCAATACGCAGTATTTT
CASSLSPGQRTNTQYF
>NA|NA|TRBV12-1|TRBJ2-7
TGTGCCAGCAGCCATTTGCCCCGGGCTAGCGGGAGAAGTGCGCAGTACTTC
CASSHLPRASGRSAQYF
>TRBD2|NA|TRBV5-1|TRBJ2-1
TGCGCCAGCAGCAGGGGACTAGCGGGCTACAATGAGCAGTTCTTC
CASSRGLAGYNEQFF
>TRBD1|few|TRBV11-2|TRBJ2-7
TGTGCCAGCGGCGGGCAGGGGGTCGACGAGCAGTACTTC
CASGGQGVDEQYF
>NA|NA|TRBV5-1|TRBJ1-4
TGCGCCAGCAGCATAGGGGGGGGTGAAAAACTGTTTTTT
CASSIGGGEKLFF
>TRBD1|NA|TRBV19|TRBJ1-2
TGTGCCAGTAGTATAGATGGGACAGGGGCCGGCTACACCTTC
CASSIDGTGAGYTF
>NA|few|TRBV6-5|TRBJ1-5
TGTGCCAGCAGGGAATATACAGGGAACCAGCCCCAGCATTTT
CASREYTGNQPQHF
>NA|many|TRBV27|TRBJ1-2
TGTGCCAGCAGTCCTTCTAAGGGGTTTGGCTACACCTTC
CASSPSKGFGYTF
>TRBD1|NA|TRBV18|TRBJ1-3
TGTGCCAGCTCACCCAATAAATACGACAGGGGTCCCCCCGCCTCTGGAAACACCATATATTTT
CASSPNKYDRGPPASGNTIYF
>NA|NA|TRBV7-9|TRBJ1-3
TGTGCCAGCAGCCCCCGGGCAGACAGCTCTGGAAACACCATATATTTT
CASSPRADSSGNTIYF
>NA|NA|TRBV5-6|TRBJ2-5
TGTGCCAGCAGCTTGGCCCGCCAAGAGACCCAGTACTTC
CASSLARQETQYF
>NA|once|TRBV7-9|TRBJ2-1
TGTGCCAGCAGCTTAGTGGCAGGGCGCTCCTACAATGAGCAGTTCTTC
CASSLVAGRSYNEQFF
>NA|NA|TRBV27|TRBJ2-7
TGTGCCAGCACCCCGGGACTCTACTCCTACGAGCAGTACTTC
CASTPGLYSYEQYF
>TRBD2|NA|TRBV7-2|TRBJ2-4
TGTGCCAGCAGCGCCGGGACTAGCGGGAAGGAGGGCTTC
CASSAGTSGKEGF
>NA|NA|TRBV7-9|TRBJ2-3
TGTGCCAGCAGCCCCTGGCATGGCGATACGCAGTATTTT
CASSPWHGDTQYF
>NA|few|TRBV30|TRBJ1-5
TGTGCCTGGAGTGCAGGGTCCCCCCTGGGCCAGCATTTT
CAWSAGSPLGQHF
>TRBD2|few|TRBV5-6|TRBJ2-3
TGTGCCAGCAGCTTGGTTAGCGGGAGCCAAGATACGCAGTATTTT
CASSLVSGSQDTQYF
>NA|NA|TRBV27|TRBJ1-1
TGTGCCAGCAGTTTATTCCAATACACTGAAGCTTTCTTT
CASSLFQYTEAFF
>NA|NA|TRBV21-1|TRBJ1-1
TGTGCCAGCAGCAATTGGCGGGAAGCTTTCTTT
CASSNWREAFF
>NA|NA|TRBV19|TRBJ1-5
TGTGCCAGTAACCCCTGGCAGGATTATCAGCCCCAGCATTTT
CASNPWQDYQPQHF
>NA|NA|TRBV28|TRBJ1-5
TGTGCCAGCAGTCTAAATCAGGCGCCTTATAGCAATCAGCCCCAGCATTTT
CASSLNQAPYSNQPQHF
>NA|once|TRBV5-1|TRBJ2-6
TGCGCCAGCAGCTTGGACTTCCGAGGCCCCTTTAGGGCCAACGTCCTGACTTTC
CASSLDFRGPFRANVLTF
>NA|few|TRBV28|TRBJ2-3
TGTGCCAGCAGTTTGCCTAGCGTCTACGCAGATACGCAGTATTTT
CASSLPSVYADTQYF
>TRBD1|NA|TRBV7-3|TRBJ2-3
TGTGCCAGCAGCTCCCGAGGGGACAGGGCCCAGGATACGCAGTATTTT
CASSSRGDRAQDTQYF
>NA|NA|TRBV19|TRBJ2-1
TGTGCCAGTAGGGGGTGGGGCCTAGAACAGTTCTTC
CASRGWGLEQFF
>NA|few|TRBV27|TRBJ2-2
TGTGCCAGCAGTTTGGTCAGGGGAAACACCGGGGAGCTGTTTTTT
CASSLVRGNTGELFF
>TRBD1|few|TRBV6-1|TRBJ1-1
TGTGCCAGCAGTGACGGGACAGGGCATAACACTGAAGCTTTCTTT
CASSDGTGHNTEAFF
>NA|NA|TRBV4-3|TRBJ2-1
TGCGCCAGAAGCCAAGCTATGATCGTAGTCATCTACAATGAGCAGTTCTTC
CARSQAMIVVIYNEQFF
>NA|NA|TRBV19|TRBJ1-5
TGTGCCAGTAGTGCCGGGACTTCCAATCAGCCCCAGAATTTT
CASSAGTSNQPQNF
>TRBD2|NA|TRBV9|TRBJ2-5
TGTGCCAGCAGCGTAGGATCCAAAGCGGGGGGGTTGGGAGAGACCCAGTACTTC
CASSVGSKAGGLGETQYF
>TRBD2|NA|TRBV12-5|TRBJ2-7
TGTGCTAGTGGTTTGGGGCCGGGACTAGCAACAGGCGAGCAGTACTTC
CASGLGPGLATGEQYF
>NA|NA|TRBV7-9|TRBJ2-3
TGTGCCAGCAGCTTATGGCAGGGCCGTAGCACAGATACGCAGTATTTT
CASSLWQGRSTDTQYF
>TRBD2|NA|TRBV28|TRBJ2-3
TGTGCCAGCAGTTCCCCAAGCGGGAGGACAGATACGCAGTATTTT
CASSSPSGRTDTQYF
>TRBD2|NA|TRBV2|TRBJ2-2
TGTGCCAGCACCCCCCTAGCGGGACCCGGGGAGCTGTTTTTT
CASTPLAGPGELFF
>NA|NA|TRBV1|TRBJ2-3
TGCACCAGCAACCGGGGCGACAGGGGGTCGGAGGATACGCAGTATTTT
CTSNRGDRGSEDTQYF
>TRBD2|few|TRBV7-3|TRBJ2-5
TGTGCCAGCAGCCCCGGGACCGGACTAGCGGAAGAGACCCAGTACTTC
CASSPGTGLAEETQYF
>NA|few|TRBV10-3|TRBJ1-1
TGTGCCATCAGTGAGACAGAGAACACTGAAGCTTTCTTT
CAISETENTEAFF
>TRBD2|NA|TRBV28|TRBJ2-6
TGTGCCAGCAGTTTATGGAGGACTAGCACCCGCTCTGGGGCCAACGTCCTGACTTTC
CASSLWRTSTRSGANVLTF
>NA|NA|TRBV5-6|TRBJ1-1
TGTGCCAGCAGTTCAACAATCCCTGAAGCTTTCTTT
CASSSTIPEAFF
>TRBD2|few|TRBV27|TRBJ2-1
TGTGCCAGCAGTTTATCCCCCGCGACTAGCGGGAGGGGCAATGAGCAGTTCTTC
CASSLSPATSGRGNEQFF
>TRBD1|once|TRBV7-9|TRBJ1-2
TGTGCCAGCAGCAACCCGGGACAGAACTATGGCTACACCTTC
CASSNPGQNYGYTF
>NA|NA|TRBV7-2|TRBJ2-7
TGTGCCAGCAGCAATCAGAGGGCCAACGAGCAGTACTTC
CASSNQRANEQYF
>NA|NA|TRBV2|TRBJ1-2
TGTGCCAGCAGTGAAGCGCGGGGGGGGCGGCACAATGCCTATGGCTACACCTTC
CASSEARGGRHNAYGYTF
>NA|NA|TRBV21-1|TRBJ1-4
TGTGCCAGCAGCAAAACCCCAGGGGGATTTGCAACTAATGAAAAACTGTTTTTT
CASSKTPGGFATNEKLFF